This record looks at one T cell receptor beta chain sequence and its context. With V trimmed by 0 bases and J by 11 bases, 4 bases remained unmatched. Germline V gene sequence: CDR1 SGHRS, CDR2 YFSETQ. CDR3 length: 12 residues. This record comes from a study of T cell responses to AZD1222 COVID-19 vaccine. TCRdb's copy holds only in-frame clones and misses some; the assay was immunoSEQ multiplex PCR. The sample carries 200,000 or so clones, under 95% recorded once. Doses given second, at about 4 or about 12 weeks, were pooled. The material sequenced was peripheral blood, taken 28 days after the second AZD1222 dose. V is TRBV5-1 and J is TRBJ1-1; 7 nucleotides align to TRBD1. The clonotype comes from an adult who received the AZD1222 COVID-19 vaccine. The CDR3 DNA follows: TGCGCCAGCAGCTTGGACAGGGGCCGGGCTTTCTTT. This codes for CASSLDRGRAFF. Full variable domain (missing parts from reference TRBV5-1 and TRBJ1-1): KAGVTQTPRYLIKTRGQQVTLSCSPISGHRSVSWYQQTPGQGLQFLFEYFSETQRNKGNFPGRFSGRQFSNSRSEMNVSTLELGDSALYLCASSLDRGRAFFGQGTRLTVV.